This entry lists 4 T cell receptor beta chains sequenced from one sample in a study of T cells in localized non-small cell lung cancer. Produced via immunoSEQ multiplex PCR; TCRdb's table is partial and in-frame only. The sample holds some 21,000 clones, about 90% seen once. This specimen was peripheral blood, taken before any cancer treatment. The source of these receptors is a male donor older than 55 with stage I squamous cell lung carcinoma.

This chain connects TRBV6-5 to TRBJ2-3; perhaps TRBD1 as D (6 bases). This CDR3 contains 16 residues. The germline gives CDR1 MNHEY, CDR2 SVGAGI. Deletions cut 0 bases from V and 4 bases from J, with 14 bases between. The CDR3 DNA is TGTGCCAGCAGTTACTCGATGGGGGCAGGGGCAGATACGCAGTATTTT. Its protein is CASSYSMGAGADTQYF.

The chain combines TRBV7-2 with TRBJ2-1; 8 positions match TRBD2. The CDR3 has 14 residues. Per germline, CDR1 SGHTA and CDR2 FQGNSA. V trimming: 4 bases; J trimming: 7 bases; junction bases outside the gene matches: 6. CDR3 nucleotides: TGTGCCAGCAGCTCCTCGGGAGGGCCGAATGAGCAGTTCTTC. Protein sequence: CASSSSGGPNEQFF.

This clone was counted a few times. V usage is TRBV27 and J usage is TRBJ2-1, with TRBD2 identical over 11 bases. The CDR3 is 18 residues long. The germline V gene has CDR1 MNHEY and CDR2 SMNVEV (reference sequence). The trim removed 3 bases at V and 3 bases at J, leaving 10 bases unmatched. As DNA, the CDR3 is TGTGCCAGCAGTTTTCACCCCACTAGCGGGAGAGACTACAATGAGCAGTTCTTC. Its translation: CASSFHPTSGRDYNEQFF.

J is TRBJ1-5 and V is TRBV27, with TRBD1 matching over 8 bases. Germline V gene lookup returns CDR1 MNHEY and CDR2 SMNVEV (reference sequence). This CDR3 region has 15 residues. Trimming cost V 5 bases and J 5 bases; bases outside gene matches: 8. The CDR3 here is CASSPGQGSYQPQHF. CDR3 in DNA: TGTGCCAGCAGTCCCGGACAGGGTAGTTATCAGCCCCAGCATTTT.